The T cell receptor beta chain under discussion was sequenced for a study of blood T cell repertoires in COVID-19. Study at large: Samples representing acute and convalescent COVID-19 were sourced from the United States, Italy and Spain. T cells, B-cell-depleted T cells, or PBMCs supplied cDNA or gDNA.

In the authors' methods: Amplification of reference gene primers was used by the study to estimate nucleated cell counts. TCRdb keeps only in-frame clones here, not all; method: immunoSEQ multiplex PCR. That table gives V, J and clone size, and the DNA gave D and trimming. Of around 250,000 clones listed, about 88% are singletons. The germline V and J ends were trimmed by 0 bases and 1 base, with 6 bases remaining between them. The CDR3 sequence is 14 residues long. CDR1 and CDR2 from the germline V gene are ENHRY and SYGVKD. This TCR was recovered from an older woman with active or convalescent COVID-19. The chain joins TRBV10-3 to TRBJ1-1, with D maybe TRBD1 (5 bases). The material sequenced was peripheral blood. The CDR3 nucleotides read TGTGCCATCAGTGAGTCTGACAGGAACACTGAAGCTTTCTTT. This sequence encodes CAISESDRNTEAFF.